Many counts were recorded for the clone carrying this TCR beta chain. The missing CDR3 end, 3 residues past where the read stops, is filled in from the germline J gene. Germline values: CDR1 KGHSH, CDR2 LQKENI. The CDR3 covers 13 residues. Trimming cost V 2 bases and J 4 bases, with 6 bases left between them. This sample was taken from a study of T cell clonality in common variable immunodeficiency. The assay was immunoSEQ multiplex PCR, and TCRdb's table has in-frame clones only and misses some. The sample shows some 54,000 clones, none of them appearing just once. The material sequenced was peripheral blood mononuclear cells. The chain combines TRBV18 with TRBJ1-5; D remains ambiguous. The sequence was collected from a person aged 18 to 70 in good health. The CDR3 is CASSPRGNQPQHF. The part of the CDR3 DNA that was read is TGTGCCAGCTCACCAAGAGGGAATCAGCCC.